These 19 T cell receptor beta chains share one sample of origin, sequenced in a study of T cell responses to AZD1222 COVID-19 vaccine. TCRdb's table, derived via immunoSEQ multiplex PCR, lists solely in-frame clones and lacks some. The table shows around 72,000 clones, with around 82% occurring only once. Material: peripheral blood, obtained on day 0 of AZD1222 vaccination. These receptors were taken from an adult in good health.

The chain carries TRBV24-1 and TRBJ2-3; the match to TRBD2 covers 15 bases. Germline lookup yields CDR1 KGHDR and CDR2 SFDVKD. This CDR3 is 16 amino acids long. V was clipped by 5 bases and J by 3 bases; unmatched bases: 2. CDR3 coding DNA: TGTGCCACCAGTGTCGGACTAGCGGGGGGGACAGATACGCAGTATTTT. Amino acids: CATSVGLAGGTDTQYF.

V and J are TRBV9 and TRBJ2-2; D is perhaps TRBD1 (5 bases). Germline V CDR1 and CDR2: SGDLS, YYNGEE. The CDR3 is 16 residues long. Trimming removed 3 bases from V and 7 bases from J, with 19 bases in between. This CDR3 is CASSEEGGRVIGELFF. CDR3 sequence (DNA): TGTGCCAGCAGCGAAGAAGGTGGCAGGGTGATCGGGGAGCTGTTTTTT.

This chain connects TRBV29-1 to TRBJ1-2; 8 nucleotides line up with TRBD1. Trimming removed 7 bases from V and 7 bases from J; junction bases left unmatched: 11. The CDR3 has 13 residues. Germline CDR1 and CDR2: SQVTM and ANQGSEA. DNA of the CDR3: TGCAGCGCCAGGTCGCAGGACAGGGCTGGCTACACCTTC. Translation: CSARSQDRAGYTF.

In its sample, this clone was seen once. The CDR3 DNA reads as TGTGCCAGCAGCTTAGACAGGGATGGTGGCTACACCTTC. The encoded protein is CASSLDRDGGYTF. The chain carries TRBV7-2 and TRBJ1-2; perhaps TRBD1 as D (6 bases). V was trimmed by 1 base and J by 7 bases, leaving 10 bases between them. Looked up from germline, CDR1 is SGHTA and CDR2 is FQGNSA. CDR3 length: 13 residues.

The chain combines TRBV5-1 with TRBJ1-1; TRBD1 matches at 7 bases. Germline V gene lookup returns CDR1 SGHRS and CDR2 YFSETQ. J was trimmed by 3 bases and V by 6 bases; bases with no gene match: 5. The CDR3 length is 13 residues. The CDR3 nucleotides are TGCGCCAGCAAGGGGGCCGTGGACACTGAAGCTTTCTTT. Residues: CASKGAVDTEAFF.

The rearrangement joins TRBV7-2 to TRBJ1-5, with D maybe TRBD1 (6 bases). Trimming removed 6 bases from V and 1 base from J, with 13 bases in between. The CDR3 spans 15 residues. Germline CDR1 and CDR2: SGHTA and FQGNSA. CDR3: CASSPTGLSNQPQHF. The CDR3 DNA is TGTGCCAGCAGTCCCACAGGGCTAAGCAATCAGCCCCAGCATTTT.

The chain uses TRBV23-1 and TRBJ2-2; D remains unclear. TRBV23-1 is placed among ORFs of uncertain function. V was trimmed by 4 bases and J by 1 base, leaving 7 bases between them. There are 14 residues in the CDR3. Written as DNA, the CDR3 is TGCGCCAGCAGTCCTTTAGTGAACACCGGGGAGCTGTTTTTT. As protein: CASSPLVNTGELFF.

The chain has TRBV7-8 and TRBJ2-1; 8 bases are shared with TRBD2. The germline V gene has CDR1 SGHVS and CDR2 FQNEAQ. Trimming at V came to 5 bases and at J to 5 bases, leaving 11 bases not matched to a gene. The CDR3 sequence is 16 residues long. In nucleotides, the CDR3 is TGTGCCAGCAGCCGGGAACATTGGCGGGGGGACAATGAGCAGTTCTTC. Translating gives CASSREHWRGDNEQFF.

This clone has a count of ten or more. The rearrangement uses TRBV27 and TRBJ1-1; tentatively, D is TRBD1 (5 bases). V shed 7 bases and J shed 3 bases, with 15 bases lying between them. CDR3 size: 14 residues. Germline V gene sequence: CDR1 MNHEY, CDR2 SMNVEV (reference sequence). Here the CDR3 reads CASTPALGDTEAFF. The CDR3, as DNA: TGTGCCAGCACCCCGGCCTTGGGGGACACTGAAGCTTTCTTT.

This chain joins TRBV19 and TRBJ1-6, with D possibly TRBD1 on 6 matching bases. Germline CDR1 reads LNHDA; CDR2 reads SQIVND (reference sequence). The CDR3 is 16 amino acids. Trimming left V 3 bases short and J 6 bases short, with 15 bases between. Written as DNA, the CDR3 is TGTGCCAGTAGTATTGGACTAGGGGGAGGTAATTCACCCCTCCACTTT. Amino acids: CASSIGLGGGNSPLHF. Variable domain in full (rest from reference TRBV19 and TRBJ1-6): DGGITQSPKYLFRKEGQNVTLSCEQNLNHDAMYWYRQDPGQGLRLIYYSQIVNDFQKGDIAEGYSVSREKKESFPLTVTSAQKNPTAFYLCASSIGLGGGNSPLHFGNGTRLTVT.

In this sample, this clone turned up once. The J gene is TRBJ1-5, the V gene TRBV4-2; no reliable D call. Per germline, CDR1 LGHNA and CDR2 YNFKEQ. The CDR3 sequence is 17 residues long. The V and J ends lost 0 bases and 4 bases respectively, with 16 bases between them. The CDR3 loop is CASSQDYRQAGNQPQHF. For the CDR3, the DNA is TGTGCCAGCAGCCAAGATTATCGGCAGGCTGGTAATCAGCCCCAGCATTTT.

V and J are TRBV3-1 (or the pseudogene TRBV3-2) and TRBJ1-1; maybe TRBD1 (5 bases). This CDR3 is built from 12 residues. Trimming stripped 3 bases from V and 5 bases from J, with 7 bases between. The germline V gene has CDR1 LGHDT and CDR2 YNNKEL (reference sequence). The CDR3 DNA sequence: TGTGCCAGCAGCCATGGGGGGACTGAAGCTTTCTTT. This gives the protein CASSHGGTEAFF.

V gene TRBV7-9 combines with J gene TRBJ2-7; TRBD1 matches at 8 bases. The CDR3 spans 13 residues. Unmatched junction bases numbered 4, after V lost 7 bases and J lost 2 bases. Germline V gives CDR1 SEHNR, CDR2 FQNEAQ (reference sequence). CDR3 sequence reads: CASTRTGPYEQYF. DNA for the CDR3: TGTGCCAGCACCCGGACAGGGCCCTACGAGCAGTACTTC. The variable domain in full, completed from reference TRBV7-9 and TRBJ2-7, reads DTGVSQNPRHKITKRGQNVTFRCDPISEHNRLYWYRQTLGQGPEFLTYFQNEAQLEKSRLLSDRFSAERPKGSFSTLEIQRTEQGDSAMYLCASTRTGPYEQYFGPGTRLTVT.

The rearrangement links TRBV11-2 to TRBJ2-1; the match to TRBD1 covers 10 bases. V shed 1 base and J 5 bases; nucleotides not matched to a gene: 8. The CDR3 has 17 residues. CDR1 and CDR2 from the germline V gene are SGHAT and FQNNGV. The DNA for the CDR3 is TGTGCCAGCAGCTTAGTTCTACCGGGACAGGGGAACAATGAGCAGTTCTTC. Amino acid sequence: CASSLVLPGQGNNEQFF.

This rearrangement joins TRBV5-1 to TRBJ1-2; D is unclear. The germline V gene encodes CDR1 SGHRS and CDR2 YFSETQ. The CDR3 is 12 amino acids. Deletions cut 0 bases from V and 9 bases from J, with 9 bases between. CDR3 sequence reads: CASSLERASYTF. In DNA form, the CDR3 reads TGCGCCAGCAGCTTGGAACGAGCTAGCTACACCTTC. Full variable domain (missing parts from reference TRBV5-1 and TRBJ1-2): KAGVTQTPRYLIKTRGQQVTLSCSPISGHRSVSWYQQTPGQGLQFLFEYFSETQRNKGNFPGRFSGRQFSNSRSEMNVSTLELGDSALYLCASSLERASYTFGSGTRLTVV.

The chain recombines TRBV19 with TRBJ1-5; unclear D gene. The germline V gene encodes CDR1 LNHDA and CDR2 SQIVND (reference sequence). The CDR3 is 16 residues long. V was trimmed by 4 bases and J by 1 base, leaving 14 bases between them. CDR3 amino acids: CASSNPWEFSNQPQHF. The CDR3 region has the DNA TGTGCCAGTAGTAACCCCTGGGAATTCAGCAATCAGCCCCAGCATTTT.

This sequence joins TRBV20-1 and TRBJ1-5, with D unclear. CDR3 length equals 16 residues. V was shortened by 4 bases and J by 3 bases, with 19 bases between the two germline ends. Germline V CDR1 and CDR2: DFQATT, SNEGSKA (reference sequence). The CDR3 loop is CSANEGAGINNQPQHF. CDR3 DNA sequence: TGCAGTGCTAATGAGGGCGCTGGGATAAACAATCAGCCCCAGCATTTT.

The V gene is TRBV7-8, the J gene TRBJ2-3, with 11 bases lining up with TRBD2. The junction had 9 bases not matched to a gene; V was cut back by 5 bases and J by 5 bases. Germline CDR1 and CDR2: SGHVS and FQNEAQ. The CDR3 spans 16 residues. CDR3 loop: CASSTGTSGPGDTQYF. CDR3 nucleotides: TGTGCCAGCAGCACCGGGACTAGCGGCCCCGGAGATACGCAGTATTTT.

The chain joins TRBV24-1 to TRBJ1-2; 8 positions agree with TRBD1. J gave up 6 bases and V 7 bases, and 9 bases lay outside the gene matches. From germline, CDR1 is KGHDR and CDR2 SFDVKD. There are 14 residues in the CDR3. The CDR3 bases are TGTGCCACCAGCGCGGACAGGGAGGTAGATGGCTACACCTTC. Protein sequence: CATSADREVDGYTF.